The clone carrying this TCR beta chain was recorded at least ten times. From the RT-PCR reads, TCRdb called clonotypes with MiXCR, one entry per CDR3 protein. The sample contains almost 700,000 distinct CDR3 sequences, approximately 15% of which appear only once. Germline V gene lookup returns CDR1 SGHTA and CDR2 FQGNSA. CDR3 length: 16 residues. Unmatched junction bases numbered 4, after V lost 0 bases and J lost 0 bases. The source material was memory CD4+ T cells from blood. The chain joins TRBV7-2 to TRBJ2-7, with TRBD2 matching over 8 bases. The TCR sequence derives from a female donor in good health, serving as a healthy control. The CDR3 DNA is TGTGCCAGCAGCTTAGCTCACCTAGCGGGCTCCTACGAGCAGTACTTC. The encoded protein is CASSLAHLAGSYEQYF.